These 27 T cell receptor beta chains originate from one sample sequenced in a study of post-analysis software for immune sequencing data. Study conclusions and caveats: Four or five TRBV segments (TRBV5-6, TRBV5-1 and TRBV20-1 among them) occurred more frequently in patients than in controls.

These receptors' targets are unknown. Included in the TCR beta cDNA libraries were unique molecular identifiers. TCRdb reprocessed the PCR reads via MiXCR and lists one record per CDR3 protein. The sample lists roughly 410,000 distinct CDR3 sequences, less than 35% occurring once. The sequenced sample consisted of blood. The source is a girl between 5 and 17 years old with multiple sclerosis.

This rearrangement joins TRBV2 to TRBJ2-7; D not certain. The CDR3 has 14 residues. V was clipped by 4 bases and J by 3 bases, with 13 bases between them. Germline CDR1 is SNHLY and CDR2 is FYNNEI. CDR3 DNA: TGTGCCAGCAGTGCCTTGGCTTACCTCTACGAGCAGTACTTC. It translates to CASSALAYLYEQYF.

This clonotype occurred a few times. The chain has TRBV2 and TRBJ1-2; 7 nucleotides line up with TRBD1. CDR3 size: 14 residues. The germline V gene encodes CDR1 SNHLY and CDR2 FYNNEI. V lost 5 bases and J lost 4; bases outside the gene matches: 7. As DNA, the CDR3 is TGTGCCAGCAGTCCCTGGGCAGGGGGCTATGGCTACACCTTC. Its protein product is CASSPWAGGYGYTF.

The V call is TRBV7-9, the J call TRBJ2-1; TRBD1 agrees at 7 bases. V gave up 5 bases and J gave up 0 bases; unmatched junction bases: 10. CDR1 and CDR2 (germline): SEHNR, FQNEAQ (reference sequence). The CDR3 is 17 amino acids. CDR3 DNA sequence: TGTGCCAGCAGCCGAGGGTTAGGGACAGCCTCCTACAATGAGCAGTTCTTC. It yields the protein CASSRGLGTASYNEQFF.

The CDR3 loop reads CASSSTGTVNTGELFF. In nucleotides, the CDR3 is TGTGCCAGCAGCTCGACAGGGACCGTTAACACCGGGGAGCTGTTTTTT. V is TRBV7-2 and J is TRBJ2-2, with 7 bases aligning to TRBD1. After removal of 4 bases from V and 2 bases from J, the junction contained 7 bases not matched to a gene. This CDR3 spans 16 amino acids. CDR1 is SGHTA, CDR2 FQGNSA, per germline. Full variable domain (remainder filled in from reference TRBV7-2 and TRBJ2-2): GAGVSQSPSNKVTEKGKDVELRCDPISGHTALYWYRQSLGQGLEFLIYFQGNSAPDKSGLPSDRFSAERTGGSVSTLTIQRTQQEDSAVYLCASSSTGTVNTGELFFGEGSRLTVL.

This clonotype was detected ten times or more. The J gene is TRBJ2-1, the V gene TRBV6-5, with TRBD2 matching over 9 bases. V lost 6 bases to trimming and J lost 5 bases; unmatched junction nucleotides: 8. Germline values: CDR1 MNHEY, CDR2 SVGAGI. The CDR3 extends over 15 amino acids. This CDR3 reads CASSPLAGSHNEQFF. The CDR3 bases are TGTGCCAGCAGCCCCCTAGCGGGGAGCCACAATGAGCAGTTCTTC.

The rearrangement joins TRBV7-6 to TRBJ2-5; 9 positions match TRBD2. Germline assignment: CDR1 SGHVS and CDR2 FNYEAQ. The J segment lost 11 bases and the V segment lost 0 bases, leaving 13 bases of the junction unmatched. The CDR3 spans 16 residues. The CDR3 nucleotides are TGTGCCAGCAGCTTAGCGTTGGGCGGGGGGGCGTGGGAGCAGTACTTC. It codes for CASSLALGGGAWEQYF.

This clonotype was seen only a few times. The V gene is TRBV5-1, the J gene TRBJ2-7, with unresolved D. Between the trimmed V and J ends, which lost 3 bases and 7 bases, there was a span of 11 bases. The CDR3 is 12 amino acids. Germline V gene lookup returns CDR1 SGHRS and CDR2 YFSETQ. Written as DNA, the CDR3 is TGCGCCAGCAGCTGGCCCGGTGGAGAGCAGTACTTC. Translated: CASSWPGGEQYF.

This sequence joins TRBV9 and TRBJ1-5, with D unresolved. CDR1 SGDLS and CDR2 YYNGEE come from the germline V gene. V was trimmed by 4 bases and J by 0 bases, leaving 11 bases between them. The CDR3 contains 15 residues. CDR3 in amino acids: CASSISRYSNQPQHF. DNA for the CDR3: TGTGCCAGCAGCATCAGCCGCTATAGCAATCAGCCCCAGCATTTT.

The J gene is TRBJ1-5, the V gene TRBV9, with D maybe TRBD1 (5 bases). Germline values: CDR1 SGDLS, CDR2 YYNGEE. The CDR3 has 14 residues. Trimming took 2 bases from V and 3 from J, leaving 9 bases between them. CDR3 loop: CASSVGGTNQPQHF. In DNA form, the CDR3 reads TGTGCCAGCAGCGTCGGGGGTACCAATCAGCCCCAGCATTTT.

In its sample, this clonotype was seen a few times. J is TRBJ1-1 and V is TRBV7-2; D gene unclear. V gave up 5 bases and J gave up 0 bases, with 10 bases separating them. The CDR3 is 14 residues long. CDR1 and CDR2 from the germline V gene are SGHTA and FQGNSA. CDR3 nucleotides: TGTGCCAGCAGCGACACAGCGTTGAACACTGAAGCTTTCTTT. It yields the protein CASSDTALNTEAFF.

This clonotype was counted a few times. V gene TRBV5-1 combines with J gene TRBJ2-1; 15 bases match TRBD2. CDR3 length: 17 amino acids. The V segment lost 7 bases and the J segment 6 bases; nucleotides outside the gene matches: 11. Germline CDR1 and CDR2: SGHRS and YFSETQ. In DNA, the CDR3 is TGCGCCAGCGGATACTACCCGGGACTAGCGGGGGGCAATGAGCAGTTCTTC. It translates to CASGYYPGLAGGNEQFF.

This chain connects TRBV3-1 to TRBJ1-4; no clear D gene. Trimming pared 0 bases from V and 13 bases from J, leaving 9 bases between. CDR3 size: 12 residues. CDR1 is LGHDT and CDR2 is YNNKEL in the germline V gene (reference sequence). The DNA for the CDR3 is TGTGCCAGCAGCCAAGATGACACCGGACTGTTTTTT. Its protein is CASSQDDTGLFF.

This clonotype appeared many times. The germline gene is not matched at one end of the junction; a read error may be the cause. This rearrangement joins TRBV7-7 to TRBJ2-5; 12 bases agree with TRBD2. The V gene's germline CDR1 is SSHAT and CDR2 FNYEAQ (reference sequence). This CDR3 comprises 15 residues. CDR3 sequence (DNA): TGTGCTAGCAGCCCTAGCGGGGGGGCCGGAGAGACCCAGTACTTC. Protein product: CASSPSGGAGETQYF.

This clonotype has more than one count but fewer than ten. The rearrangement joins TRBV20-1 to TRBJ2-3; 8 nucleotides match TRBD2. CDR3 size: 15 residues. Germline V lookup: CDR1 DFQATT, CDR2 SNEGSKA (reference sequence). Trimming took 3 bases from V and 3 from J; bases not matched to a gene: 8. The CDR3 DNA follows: TGCAGTGCTAGTATGGGCGGGGGGCCAACAGATACGCAGTATTTT. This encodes CSASMGGGPTDTQYF.

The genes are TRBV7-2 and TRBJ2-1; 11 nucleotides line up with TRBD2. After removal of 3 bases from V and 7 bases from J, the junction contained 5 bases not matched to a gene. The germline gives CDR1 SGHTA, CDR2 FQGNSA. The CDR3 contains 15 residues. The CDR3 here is CASSFSGGAGNEQFF. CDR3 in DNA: TGTGCCAGCAGCTTTAGCGGGGGGGCCGGGAATGAGCAGTTCTTC.

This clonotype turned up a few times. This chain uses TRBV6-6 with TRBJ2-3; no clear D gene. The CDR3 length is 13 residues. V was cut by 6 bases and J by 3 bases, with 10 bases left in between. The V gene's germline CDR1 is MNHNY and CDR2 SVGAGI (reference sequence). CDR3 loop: CASSRTLTDTQYF. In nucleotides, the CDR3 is TGTGCCAGCAGCCGGACCCTTACAGATACGCAGTATTTT.

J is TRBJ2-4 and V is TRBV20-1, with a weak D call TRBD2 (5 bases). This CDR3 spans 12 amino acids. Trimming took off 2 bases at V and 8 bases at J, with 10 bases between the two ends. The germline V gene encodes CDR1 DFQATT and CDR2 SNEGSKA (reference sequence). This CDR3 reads CSARWGEDIQYF. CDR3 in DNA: TGCAGTGCTAGATGGGGAGAGGACATTCAGTACTTC.

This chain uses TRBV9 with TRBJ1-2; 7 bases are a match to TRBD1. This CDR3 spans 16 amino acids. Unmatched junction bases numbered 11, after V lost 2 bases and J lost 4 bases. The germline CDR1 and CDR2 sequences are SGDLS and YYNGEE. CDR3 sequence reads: CASSVPRQGSFYGYTF. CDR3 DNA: TGTGCCAGCAGCGTCCCCCGACAGGGATCGTTCTATGGCTACACCTTC.

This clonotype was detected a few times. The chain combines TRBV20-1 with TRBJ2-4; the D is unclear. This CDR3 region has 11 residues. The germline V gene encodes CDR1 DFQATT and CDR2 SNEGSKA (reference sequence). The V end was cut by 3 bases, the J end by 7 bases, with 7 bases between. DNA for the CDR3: TGCAGTGCTAGCGTGGTCAACATTCAGTACTTC. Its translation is CSASVVNIQYF.

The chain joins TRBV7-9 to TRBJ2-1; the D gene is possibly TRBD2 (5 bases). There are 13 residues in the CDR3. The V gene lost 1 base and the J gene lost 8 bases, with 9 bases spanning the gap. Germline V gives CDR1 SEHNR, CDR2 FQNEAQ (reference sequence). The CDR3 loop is CASSLGLAHEQFF. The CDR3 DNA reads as TGTGCCAGCAGCTTAGGGCTAGCCCATGAGCAGTTCTTC. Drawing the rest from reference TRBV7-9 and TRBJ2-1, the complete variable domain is DTGVSQNPRHKITKRGQNVTFRCDPISEHNRLYWYRQTLGQGPEFLTYFQNEAQLEKSRLLSDRFSAERPKGSFSTLEIQRTEQGDSAMYLCASSLGLAHEQFFGPGTRLTVL.

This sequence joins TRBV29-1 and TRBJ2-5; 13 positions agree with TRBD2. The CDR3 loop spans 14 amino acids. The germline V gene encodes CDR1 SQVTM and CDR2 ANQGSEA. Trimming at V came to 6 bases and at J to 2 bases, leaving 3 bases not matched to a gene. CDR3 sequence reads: CSVAGLAGQETQYF. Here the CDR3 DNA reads TGCAGCGTAGCGGGACTAGCGGGGCAAGAGACCCAGTACTTC.

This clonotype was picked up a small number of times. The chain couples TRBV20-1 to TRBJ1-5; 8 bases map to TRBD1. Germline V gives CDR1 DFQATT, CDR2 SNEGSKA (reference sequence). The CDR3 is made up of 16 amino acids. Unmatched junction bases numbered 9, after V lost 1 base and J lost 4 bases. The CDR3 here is CSARGLRTGRNQPQHF. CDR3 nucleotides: TGCAGTGCTAGAGGGTTGAGGACAGGGAGAAATCAGCCCCAGCATTTT.

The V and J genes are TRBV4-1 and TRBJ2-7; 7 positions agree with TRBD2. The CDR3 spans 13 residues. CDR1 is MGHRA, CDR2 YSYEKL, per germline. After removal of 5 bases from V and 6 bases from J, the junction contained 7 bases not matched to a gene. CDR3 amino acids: CASSDYSGPEQYF. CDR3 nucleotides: TGCGCCAGCAGCGACTATAGCGGGCCCGAGCAGTACTTC.

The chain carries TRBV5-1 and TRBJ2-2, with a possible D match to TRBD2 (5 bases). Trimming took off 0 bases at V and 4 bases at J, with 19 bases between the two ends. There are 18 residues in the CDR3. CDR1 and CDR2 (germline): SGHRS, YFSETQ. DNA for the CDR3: TGCGCCAGCAGCTTGGATTTGGCGGGTGCCAGCCTCACCGGGGAGCTGTTTTTT. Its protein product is CASSLDLAGASLTGELFF. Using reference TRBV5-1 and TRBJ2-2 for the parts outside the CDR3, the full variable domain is KAGVTQTPRYLIKTRGQQVTLSCSPISGHRSVSWYQQTPGQGLQFLFEYFSETQRNKGNFPGRFSGRQFSNSRSEMNVSTLELGDSALYLCASSLDLAGASLTGELFFGEGSRLTVL.

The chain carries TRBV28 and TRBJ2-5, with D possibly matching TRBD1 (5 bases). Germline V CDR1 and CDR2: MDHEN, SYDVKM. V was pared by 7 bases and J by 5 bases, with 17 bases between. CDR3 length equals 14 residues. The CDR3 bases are TGTGCCAGCACCCTGCAAAGGGGCTTGGAGACCCAGTACTTC. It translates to CASTLQRGLETQYF.

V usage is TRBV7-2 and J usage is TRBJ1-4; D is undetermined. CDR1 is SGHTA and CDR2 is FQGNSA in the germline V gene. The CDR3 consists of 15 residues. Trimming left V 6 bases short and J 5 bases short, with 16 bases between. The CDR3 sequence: CASSPGGLGNEKLFF. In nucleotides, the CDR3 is TGTGCCAGCAGTCCTGGAGGGCTCGGGAATGAAAAACTGTTTTTT.

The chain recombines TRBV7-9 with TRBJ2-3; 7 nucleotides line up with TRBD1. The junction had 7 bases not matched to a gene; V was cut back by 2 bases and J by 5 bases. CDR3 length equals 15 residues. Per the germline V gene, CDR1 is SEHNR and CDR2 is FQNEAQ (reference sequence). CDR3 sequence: CASSLPRGQGDTQYF. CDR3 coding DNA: TGTGCCAGCAGCTTACCAAGGGGGCAAGGAGATACGCAGTATTTT.